Listed below are T cell receptor beta chains from one sample, sequenced in a study of blood T cells in healthy people across ages. TCRdb processed the 5' RACE reads anew with MiXCR; each CDR3 protein has one entry. Among 1,100,000 or so distinct CDR3 sequences listed, 35% to 55% were seen once. Sequencing input: blood. These receptors were obtained from a woman in her sixties in good health. The CDR3 runs from the conserved cysteine through the conserved F or W. The D gene is left open where the match is weak. Clone sizes are given selectively: once, few, many, or a class where the clone is expanded.

TGTGCCACCATTGAGACCGGATCGGGAGAAGCTTTCTTT | CATIETGSGEAFF | . | TRBJ1-1 | TRBV24-1 | .
TGTGCCATCAGTGAACGGCAGGACTATTTACCCCTCCACTTT | CAISERQDYLPLHF | . | TRBJ1-6 | TRBV10-3 | .
TGTGCCAGCAGTTTAGTCCTAGCGGGAGGGAACACCGGGGAGCTGTTTTTT | CASSLVLAGGNTGELFF | . | TRBJ2-2 | TRBV12-3/TRBV12-4 | TRBD2
TGTGCCAGCACCCTCGGGGCCGGCAATGAGCAGTTCTTC | CASTLGAGNEQFF | . | TRBJ2-1 | TRBV12-3/TRBV12-4 | .
TGTGCCAGCCCTGACAGGGGGGGCTACTATGGCTACACCTTC | CASPDRGGYYGYTF | . | TRBJ1-2 | TRBV21-1 | .
TGTGCCAGCAGCCAAGAATTCGGGCAAGAGACCCAGTACTTC | CASSQEFGQETQYF | . | TRBJ2-5 | TRBV4-2 | .
TGTGCCATCAGTGAGGACGGGACTAACGAGCAGTACTTC | CAISEDGTNEQYF | many | TRBJ2-7 | TRBV10-3 | TRBD2
TGTGCCAGCAGTGGGGACTTACATATCTACAATGAGCAGTACTTC | CASSGDLHIYNEQYF | . | TRBJ2-7 | TRBV6-2/TRBV6-3 | .
TGCGCCAGCAGCCAAGATTGGGCGGGTGGATGGGGGGAGCTGTTTTTT | CASSQDWAGGWGELFF | . | TRBJ2-2 | TRBV4-3 | .
TGCAGTGCTATGAGCGGGAGCGGTATACGGACCCAGTACTTC | CSAMSGSGIRTQYF | . | TRBJ2-5 | TRBV20-1 | TRBD2
TGTGCCACCAGCAGAATCCGCACAGATACGCAGTATTTT | CATSRIRTDTQYF | many | TRBJ2-3 | TRBV15 | .
TGTGCCAGCAGCGTAGAGCCCCTAGCGGGACGAGAGCAGTACTTC | CASSVEPLAGREQYF | . | TRBJ2-7 | TRBV9 | TRBD2
TGTGCCAGCAGTTACTCGACAGGGTCTTTCTACGAGCAGTACTTC | CASSYSTGSFYEQYF | . | TRBJ2-7 | TRBV6-5 | TRBD1
TGCAGTGCTAGATCAACTAGCTTCGGTTCACATACGCAGTATTTT | CSARSTSFGSHTQYF | few | TRBJ2-3 | TRBV20-1 | .
TGTGCCAGCAGCGTTCTCGGAGCTGAGCAGTACTTC | CASSVLGAEQYF | . | TRBJ2-7 | TRBV9 | .
TGTGCCAGCAGTTTAATTCGGAGGGCTACGCAGTATTTT | CASSLIRRATQYF | . | TRBJ2-3 | TRBV12-3/TRBV12-4 | .
TGCAGTGCTAGAAACAGGTTCTCTGGGGCCAACGTCCTGACTTTC | CSARNRFSGANVLTF | few | TRBJ2-6 | TRBV20-1 | .
TGTGCCAGCAGCTTAGCGGCTAGCGGGAACCACGAGCAGTACTTC | CASSLAASGNHEQYF | few | TRBJ2-7 | TRBV7-2 | TRBD2
TGTGCCAGCAGCTTAGATCGGCGTAATGAGCAGTTCTTC | CASSLDRRNEQFF | . | TRBJ2-1 | TRBV11-2 | .
TGTGCCAGCAGCGGCCGACTAGTGGTAGCGAGTTCCTACAATGGGCAGTTCTTC | CASSGRLVVASSYNGQFF | . | TRBJ2-1 | TRBV7-3 | .
TGCAGCGTTGGCACAGGGGCTGGGGGCTACACCTTC | CSVGTGAGGYTF | . | TRBJ1-2 | TRBV29-1 | TRBD1
TGTGCCAGTAGTATATCGCGGACCAATTTTAATCAGCCCCAGCATTTT | CASSISRTNFNQPQHF | once | TRBJ1-5 | TRBV19 | .
TGCAGCGCCGGACAGGGTGGGGAGACCCAGTACTTC | CSAGQGGETQYF | . | TRBJ2-5 | TRBV29-1 | TRBD1
TGCAGCGTTGAAGGTTCCGGTCCCCAAAATCTGGAGCAGTACTTC | CSVEGSGPQNLEQYF | few | TRBJ2-5 | TRBV29-1 | .
TGCAGCGTTGAGGGGACTAGCGGGAGAACCTACAATGAGCAGTACTTC | CSVEGTSGRTYNEQYF | . | TRBJ2-7 | TRBV29-1 | TRBD2
TGCAGTGCTCAAGGGAAGGTGGGGGATGAGCAGTACTTC | CSAQGKVGDEQYF | . | TRBJ2-7 | TRBV20-1 | .
TGCAGTGCCGACGACACAGGCGGGGGCTACAATGAGCAGTTCTTC | CSADDTGGGYNEQFF | few | TRBJ2-1 | TRBV20-1 | TRBD2
TGTGCCAGCAGCGTTAGCGGGAGGGCCGATGAGCAGTACTTC | CASSVSGRADEQYF | . | TRBJ2-5 | TRBV9 | TRBD2
TGTGCCAGCAGCTTTACTAGCGACAACTCCAATGAGCAGTTCTTC | CASSFTSDNSNEQFF | many | TRBJ2-1 | TRBV11-2 | TRBD2
TGTGCCAGCAGCTCTAACACGGAGAGGCACACAGATACGCAGTATTTT | CASSSNTERHTDTQYF | . | TRBJ2-3 | TRBV7-9 | .
TGTGCCAGCATCAAGACTAGGGGCGAGCAGTACTTC | CASIKTRGEQYF | few | TRBJ2-7 | TRBV2 | .
TGCAGCGTGCCACAGGGGGCGCCGGGAGATACGCAGTATTTT | CSVPQGAPGDTQYF | . | TRBJ2-3 | TRBV29-1 | TRBD1
TGTGCCAGCAGTGAAGTCGGCGGGTCTAGCAATCAGCCCCAGCATTTT | CASSEVGGSSNQPQHF | . | TRBJ1-5 | TRBV6-1 | .
TGTGCCAGCAGTGCCCGGAAGGACGGCATGCACGATGGCTACACCTTC | CASSARKDGMHDGYTF | once | TRBJ1-2 | TRBV2 | .
TGCGCCAGCAGTGAAATTCCCCCTCCAGCGTCGGGCTACGAGCAGTACTTC | CASSEIPPPASGYEQYF | . | TRBJ2-7 | TRBV10-2 | .
TGCAGTGCTAGAGATTGGTCGAGCGGGAACACAGCTACGCAGTATTTT | CSARDWSSGNTATQYF | . | TRBJ2-3 | TRBV20-1 | TRBD2
TGTGCCAGCAGTGAAAAGGTTTTCAACTATGGCTACACCTTC | CASSEKVFNYGYTF | few | TRBJ1-2 | TRBV2 | .